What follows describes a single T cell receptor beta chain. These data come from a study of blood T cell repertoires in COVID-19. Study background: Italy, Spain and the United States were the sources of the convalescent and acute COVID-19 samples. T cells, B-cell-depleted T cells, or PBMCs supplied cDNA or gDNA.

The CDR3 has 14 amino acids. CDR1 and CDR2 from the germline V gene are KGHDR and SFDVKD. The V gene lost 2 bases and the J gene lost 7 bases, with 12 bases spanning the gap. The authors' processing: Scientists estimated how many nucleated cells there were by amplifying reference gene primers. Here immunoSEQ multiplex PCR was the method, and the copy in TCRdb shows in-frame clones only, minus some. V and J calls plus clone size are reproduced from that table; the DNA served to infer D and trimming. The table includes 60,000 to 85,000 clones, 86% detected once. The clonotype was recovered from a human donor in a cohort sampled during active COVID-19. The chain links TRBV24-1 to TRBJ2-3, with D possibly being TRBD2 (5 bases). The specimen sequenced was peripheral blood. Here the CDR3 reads CATSDSGSGNTQYF. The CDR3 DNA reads TGTGCCACCAGTGATTCTGGGTCGGGGAATACGCAGTATTTT.